Listed here are 14 T cell receptor beta chains from one sample, sequenced in a study of T-cell reconstitution after alpha-beta-depleted transplantation in children. Unique molecular identifiers were incorporated into the prepared TCRbeta library. One entry per CDR3 protein, called by TCRdb with MiXCR from the PCR reads. The data show around 500,000 distinct CDR3 sequences, roughly 24% seen once. The sample consisted of PBMCs, mostly from graft donor cells, taken 360 days after TCRalphabeta/CD19-depleted stem cell transplant. All receptors come from a boy under two years old who had a stem cell transplant for acute myeloid leukemia, so the T cells may come from the graft donor.

The J gene is TRBJ2-1, the V gene TRBV20-1; 8 bases line up with TRBD2. The CDR3 extends over 18 amino acids. V shed 0 bases, J shed 0 bases, and the junction held 10 bases outside the gene matches. Germline V gene lookup returns CDR1 DFQATT and CDR2 SNEGSKA (reference sequence). This CDR3 is CSARDRKTGTSSYNEQFF. CDR3 coding DNA: TGCAGTGCTAGAGATAGAAAAACGGGGACTAGCTCCTACAATGAGCAGTTCTTC.

This clonotype came up many times. The chain has TRBV20-1 and TRBJ2-3, with 9 bases matching TRBD2. The trim removed 7 bases at V and 2 bases at J, leaving 10 bases unmatched. Germline values: CDR1 DFQATT, CDR2 SNEGSKA (reference sequence). This CDR3 contains 15 residues. The CDR3 region is CSGVLAGRHTDTQYF. The DNA for the CDR3 is TGCAGTGGGGTTCTAGCGGGGCGACACACAGATACGCAGTATTTT.

This clonotype has ten or more counts. The V call is TRBV6-2 or TRBV6-3, the J call TRBJ1-4, with D uncertain. V was clipped by 0 bases and J by 0 bases, with 23 bases between them. Germline CDR1 reads MNHEY; CDR2 reads SVGEGT. This CDR3 is 21 amino acids long. CDR3 protein: CASSYSIPGLGWPATNEKLFF. As DNA, the CDR3 is TGTGCCAGCAGTTACTCTATTCCGGGCCTGGGGTGGCCTGCAACTAATGAAAAACTGTTTTTT.

This clonotype appeared many times. V gene TRBV3-1 combines with J gene TRBJ2-1; 9 bases line up with TRBD1. The CDR3 totals 17 residues. The V and J ends lost 4 bases and 1 base, in that order; junction bases with no gene match: 8. Germline V CDR1 and CDR2: LGHDT, YNNKEL (reference sequence). The CDR3 spells CASSRERGTGSYNEQFF. The DNA of the CDR3 is TGTGCCAGCAGCCGCGAAAGGGGGACAGGGTCCTACAATGAGCAGTTCTTC.

This clonotype has a count of ten or more. This CDR3 is CASSGDRNKNTEAFF. CDR3 coding DNA: TGCGCCAGCAGCGGGGACAGGAACAAGAACACTGAAGCTTTCTTT. The chain uses TRBV5-1 and TRBJ1-1; 8 positions agree with TRBD1. The CDR3 is 15 residues long. Germline-derived CDR1 and CDR2 are SGHRS and YFSETQ. V dropped 4 bases and J dropped 1; count of bases not matched to a gene: 6. Drawing the rest from reference TRBV5-1 and TRBJ1-1, the complete variable domain is KAGVTQTPRYLIKTRGQQVTLSCSPISGHRSVSWYQQTPGQGLQFLFEYFSETQRNKGNFPGRFSGRQFSNSRSEMNVSTLELGDSALYLCASSGDRNKNTEAFFGQGTRLTVV.

V usage is TRBV7-8 and J usage is TRBJ2-7; 7 bases fit TRBD1. Germline loops: CDR1 SGHVS, CDR2 FQNEAQ. The length of the CDR3 is 17 residues. The V segment lost 5 bases and the J segment 6 bases; nucleotides outside the gene matches: 19. The CDR3 region has the DNA TGTGCCAGCAGCCGCATGAACGTTGACAGGGAACATCTCGAGCAGTACTTC. Protein sequence: CASSRMNVDREHLEQYF.

This chain connects TRBV10-3 to TRBJ2-3; a possible D gene is TRBD1 (6 bases). The germline V gene encodes CDR1 ENHRY and CDR2 SYGVKD. The CDR3 spans 16 residues. Trimming removed 5 bases from V and 5 bases from J, with 20 bases in between. CDR3 protein: CAISYPKQGAKDTQYF. For the CDR3, the DNA is TGTGCCATCAGTTACCCCAAACAGGGAGCAAAAGATACGCAGTATTTT.

V gene TRBV12-3 or TRBV12-4 combines with J gene TRBJ2-1; 7 bases are shared with TRBD2. The V gene end was trimmed by 4 bases and the J gene end by 8 bases; junction bases not matched to a gene: 11. There are 15 residues in the CDR3. The CDR3 DNA reads as TGTGCCAGCAGTTCTGCCCGCGGGGGTGGAGATGAGCAGTTCTTC. Its protein is CASSSARGGGDEQFF.

This clonotype was detected many times. V is TRBV7-2 and J is TRBJ2-3; TRBD1 agrees at 10 bases. The CDR3 consists of 15 residues. Trimming removed 3 bases from V and 3 bases from J; junction bases left unmatched: 3. Germline V gives CDR1 SGHTA, CDR2 FQGNSA. DNA for the CDR3: TGTGCCAGCAGCTTCGACAGGGGGCTGACAGATACGCAGTATTTT. It yields the protein CASSFDRGLTDTQYF.

Concerning this clonotype itself: A single base separates this from a much larger clone, so it may be a read error. The V and J genes are TRBV20-1 and TRBJ2-7; D unresolved. The V and J ends lost 1 base and 3 bases respectively, with 7 bases between them. The CDR3 covers 12 residues. Germline CDR1 DFQATT, CDR2 SNEGSKA (reference sequence). The CDR3 loop reads CSARAYRYEQYF. The CDR3 nucleotides are TGCAGTGCTAGAGCCTACCGCTACGAGCAGTACTTC.

The chain carries TRBV2 and TRBJ2-1; no clear D. The CDR3 is 14 residues long. V was trimmed by 8 bases and J by 2 bases, leaving 13 bases between them. Germline V gene data show CDR1 as SNHLY and CDR2 as FYNNEI. CDR3 sequence reads: CASFSLQAYNEQFF. CDR3 DNA sequence: TGTGCCAGCTTCTCCCTCCAGGCCTACAATGAGCAGTTCTTC.

The CDR3 is CASSLQGGPNYGYTF. The DNA of the CDR3 is TGTGCCAGCAGTCTACAGGGTGGTCCAAACTATGGCTACACCTTC. The chain uses TRBV28 and TRBJ1-2; possibly TRBD1 for D (6 bases). This CDR3 contains 15 residues. CDR1 and CDR2 (germline): MDHEN, SYDVKM. Trimming left V 5 bases short and J 2 bases short, with 15 bases between.

This clonotype was seen only a few times. This chain connects TRBV5-1 to TRBJ1-1, with a weak D call TRBD1 (6 bases). This CDR3 comprises 16 residues. V was cut by 4 bases and J by 5 bases, with 21 bases left in between. Germline-derived CDR1 and CDR2 are SGHRS and YFSETQ. The CDR3 DNA reads as TGCGCCAGCAGCGCCGACGGTTCTCCGAGGGGGACTGAAGCTTTCTTT. Translation: CASSADGSPRGTEAFF.

Details on this clonotype: Just one base apart from a much larger clone, this may be a read error. The rearrangement joins TRBV7-9 to TRBJ1-1, with D hard to call. CDR1 is SEHNR, CDR2 FQNEAQ, per germline (reference sequence). This CDR3 spans 14 amino acids. V lost 4 bases and J lost 2, with 11 bases in between. The CDR3, as DNA: TGTGCCAGCAGCTCTTGCGTGACTAACACTGAAGCTTTCTTT. Its translation: CASSSCVTNTEAFF.